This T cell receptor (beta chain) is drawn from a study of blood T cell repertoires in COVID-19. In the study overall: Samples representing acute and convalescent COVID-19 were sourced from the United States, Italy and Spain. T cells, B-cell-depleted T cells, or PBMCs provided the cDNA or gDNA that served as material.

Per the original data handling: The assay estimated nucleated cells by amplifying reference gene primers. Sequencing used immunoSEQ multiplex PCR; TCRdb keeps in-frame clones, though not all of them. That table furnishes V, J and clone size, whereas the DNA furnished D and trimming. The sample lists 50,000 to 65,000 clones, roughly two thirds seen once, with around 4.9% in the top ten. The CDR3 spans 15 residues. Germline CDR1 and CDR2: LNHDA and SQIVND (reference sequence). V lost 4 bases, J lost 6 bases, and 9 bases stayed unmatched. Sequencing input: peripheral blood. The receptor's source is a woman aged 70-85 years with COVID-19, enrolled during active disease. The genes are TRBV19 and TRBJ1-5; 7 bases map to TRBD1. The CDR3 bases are TGTGCCAGTAGTACCCAGACAGGGAATGGTCAGCCCCAGCATTTT. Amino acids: CASSTQTGNGQPQHF.